This TCR beta chain derives from a study of cytomegalovirus exposure and HLA in healthy donors. Points from the study as a whole: Analyzed later, most CMV-associated TCR beta chains appeared HLA-restricted. The study dropped some indistinguishable V segments, TRBV6-2 and TRBV6-3 among them. From TCR beta sequences, most subjects' HLA-A and HLA-B alleles were reportedly predicted accurately.

Vbeta (60) and Jbeta (13) primers were used in the PCR. Profiled with immunoSEQ multiplex PCR; TCRdb holds only in-frame clones, not every one. Seen here are 200,000 or so clones, 75% to 85% observed once, and the top ten hold about 0.78%. CDR1 is GTSNPN, CDR2 SVGIG, per germline (reference sequence). The CDR3 runs 16 residues. V lost 6 bases and J lost 0, with 19 bases in between. About this clone itself: Its target is unknown.

The sequence was collected from a young woman in good health and CMV-seronegative. The sequencing input was PBMCs. This chain connects TRBV30 to TRBJ2-3; D is possibly TRBD2 (5 bases). The CDR3 DNA sequence: TGTGCCTGCAGACCCCCTACTAGGGCCAGCACAGATACGCAGTATTTT. Translating it yields CACRPPTRASTDTQYF.